This T cell receptor beta chain originates from a study of cytomegalovirus exposure and HLA in healthy donors. The study's findings and limits: Researchers reported from a later analysis that most CMV-associated TCR beta chains appeared HLA-restricted. TCR association rates varied by HLA locus in a later analysis, with DRB1 highest and HLA-C lowest. What TCR beta sequences reportedly achieved was accurate prediction of HLA-A and HLA-B alleles in most subjects. According to an earlier analysis, most TCR beta V segments yielded productive rearrangements about 90% or about 30% of the time.

About this clone: The antigen remains undetermined.

V was clipped by 0 bases and J by 4 bases; unmatched bases: 1. CDR3 length equals 14 residues. Germline CDR1 and CDR2: MNHEY and SVGAGI. PCR primers comprised 60 Vbeta and 13 Jbeta primers. The assay was immunoSEQ multiplex PCR, and TCRdb's table has in-frame clones only and misses some. This sample has under 200,000 clones, with roughly three quarters found just once. The chain links TRBV6-5 to TRBJ1-1; TRBD1 matches at 8 bases. The specimen was PBMCs. The receptor's source is a male donor in good health and CMV-seropositive. The CDR3: CASSYSTGATEAFF. The CDR3 bases are TGTGCCAGCAGTTACTCGACAGGGGCCACTGAAGCTTTCTTT.